The sequence of this T cell receptor beta chain was determined in a study of human T cells and chemical hapten exposure. On the study more broadly: DPC at 2% was the sensitizing agent, placed on approximately 2 cm by approximately 2 cm of upper inner arm skin. In the roughly 25-week study, patients were dosed weekly with diphenylcyclopropenone on the scalp throughout. Study results and limitations: Significantly greater numbers of large CDR3 similarity clusters came from expanded TCRs than from controls. The study found that DPC sensitization did not change TCRs above 1 in 1000 frequency.

The CDR3 has 15 amino acids. Trimming took off 5 bases at V and 0 bases at J, with 12 bases between the two ends. Points on this clonotype: The antigen is undetermined.

TCRdb fed the RACE reads into MiXCR, producing one record per CDR3 protein. The table shows about 71,000 distinct CDR3 sequences, with roughly 9.2% occurring only once. Indicated time point: patch test 1, 2 weeks after DPC sensitization. Sample treatment: therapeutic diphenylcyclopropenone sensitization with weekly scalp DPC. The clonotype comes from a woman aged 40 to 50 with alopecia areata. Some clones in this sample may be carry-over from other donors' samples. This specimen was whole blood, taken in connection with sensitization to the hapten diphenylcyclopropenone (DPC). The genes are TRBV12-3 or TRBV12-4 and TRBJ2-3; D unresolved. The CDR3 sequence: CASSARLFSTDTQYF. As DNA, the CDR3 is TGTGCCAGCAGTGCCCGACTGTTTAGCACAGATACGCAGTATTTT.